This TCR beta chain came from a study of cytomegalovirus exposure and HLA in healthy donors (dated by TCRdb to about 2017). Context from the whole study: According to a later analysis, one platform produced both the approximately 110 validation repertoires and the approximately 600 repertoires of the first cohort. To predict cytomegalovirus infection status, the study combined high-throughput TCR immunosequencing, statistical association of individual TCRs with disease status, and machine learning. In addition to the first cohort of 650 to 800 subjects, a separate validation cohort of 120 different subjects was used. The study aimed to test whether signatures of past pathogen exposure could be identified by cataloging public T cell receptors.

Findings and caveats that apply to the study as a whole: Most TCR sequences were observed very rarely across donors, whereas some public TCRs were present in many individuals. The study listed around 160 TCR beta chains as associated with cytomegalovirus. In both the original and validation cohorts, the classifier was reported to diagnose cytomegalovirus status with high specificity and sensitivity. The authors suggested that the approach could potentially be extended to other disease states and immunological phenotypes. A later analysis found that TCRs clustered in the first cohort also tended to co-occur in the roughly 110 validation repertoires, with 90% to 95% of cluster scores above 0. In vitro tests confirmed that a few of the cytomegalovirus-associated TCR beta chains recognize cytomegalovirus antigens. The validation cohort had no HLA typing available for a later analysis, so co-occurrence within that cohort was assessed over all 110 or so repertoires.

The CDR3, cysteine through phenylalanine, is 15 amino acids long. Solely the CDR3 DNA is kept, with 45 bases framed from the first base. V lost 1 base and J lost 1 base, and the count of bases not matched to a germline gene is 3. The germline V gene encodes CDR1 SGHVS and CDR2 FQNEAQ. The library was obtained by the immunoSEQ multiplex PCR assay. The authors' analysis ran thus. A statistical classification framework was developed to diagnose cytomegalovirus status using the catalog of TCR beta chain sequences. TCRdb took over this immuneACCESS table, retaining in-frame rearrangements with V and J assigned. Such tables are incomplete; in checked studies, under half of the missing clones stem from an unresolved V gene, and the remainder is unexplained. V, J and clone size are taken as reported in that table, and D and trimming were inferred from the DNA itself. The sample records about 160,000 clones, around 96% of which are singletons. The ten largest clones take up 0.89% of the sample.

As for this clone: Its specific antigen is unknown. Base quality data are lacking; no much larger clone is found one base away.

The donors were included in the validation cohort of around 120 subjects, a group kept apart from the roughly 700-subject first cohort. Material: PBMCs. This receptor chain uses TRBV7-8 and TRBJ2-7, with 8 junctional bases fitting TRBD2. The sequence was obtained from a woman between 18 and 30 years old in good health and CMV-seronegative. Read as DNA, the sequence is TGTGCCAGCAGCTTAGGGGTAGCGGGGTCCTACGAGCAGTACTTC. This gives the protein CASSLGVAGSYEQYF.